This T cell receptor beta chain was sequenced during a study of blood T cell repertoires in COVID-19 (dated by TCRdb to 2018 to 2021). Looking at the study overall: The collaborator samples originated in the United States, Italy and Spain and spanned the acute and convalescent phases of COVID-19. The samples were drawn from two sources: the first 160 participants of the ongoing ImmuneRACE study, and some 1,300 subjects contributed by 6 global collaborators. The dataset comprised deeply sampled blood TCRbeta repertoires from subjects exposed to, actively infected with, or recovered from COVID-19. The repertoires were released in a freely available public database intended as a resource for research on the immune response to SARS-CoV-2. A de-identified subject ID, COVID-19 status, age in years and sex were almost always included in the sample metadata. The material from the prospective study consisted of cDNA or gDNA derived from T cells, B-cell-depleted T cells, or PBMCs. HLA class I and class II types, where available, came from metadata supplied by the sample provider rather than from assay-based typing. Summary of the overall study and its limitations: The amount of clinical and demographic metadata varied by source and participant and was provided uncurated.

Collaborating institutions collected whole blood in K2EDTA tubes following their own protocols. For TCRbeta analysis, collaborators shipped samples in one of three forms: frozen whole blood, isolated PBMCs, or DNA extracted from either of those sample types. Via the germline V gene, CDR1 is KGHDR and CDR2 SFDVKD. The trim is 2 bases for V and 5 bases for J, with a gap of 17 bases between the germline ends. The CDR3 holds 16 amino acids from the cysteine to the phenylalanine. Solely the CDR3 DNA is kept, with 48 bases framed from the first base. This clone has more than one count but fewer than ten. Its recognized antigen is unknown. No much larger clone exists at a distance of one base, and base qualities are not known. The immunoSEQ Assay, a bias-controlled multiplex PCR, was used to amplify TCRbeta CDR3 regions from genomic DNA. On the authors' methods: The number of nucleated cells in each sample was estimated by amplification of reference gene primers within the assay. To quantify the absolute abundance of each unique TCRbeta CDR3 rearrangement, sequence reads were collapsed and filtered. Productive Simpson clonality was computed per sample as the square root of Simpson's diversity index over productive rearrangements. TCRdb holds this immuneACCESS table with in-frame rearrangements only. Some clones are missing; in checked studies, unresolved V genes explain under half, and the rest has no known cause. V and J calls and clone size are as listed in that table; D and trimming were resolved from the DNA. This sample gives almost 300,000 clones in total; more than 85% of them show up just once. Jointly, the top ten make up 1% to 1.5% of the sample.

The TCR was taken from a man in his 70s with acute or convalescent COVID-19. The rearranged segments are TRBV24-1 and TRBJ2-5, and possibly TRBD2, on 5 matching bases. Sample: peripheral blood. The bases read TGTGCCACCAGTGATTCTCGGGTGGAGGCCAGGGAGACCCAGTACTTC. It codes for CATSDSRVEARETQYF.